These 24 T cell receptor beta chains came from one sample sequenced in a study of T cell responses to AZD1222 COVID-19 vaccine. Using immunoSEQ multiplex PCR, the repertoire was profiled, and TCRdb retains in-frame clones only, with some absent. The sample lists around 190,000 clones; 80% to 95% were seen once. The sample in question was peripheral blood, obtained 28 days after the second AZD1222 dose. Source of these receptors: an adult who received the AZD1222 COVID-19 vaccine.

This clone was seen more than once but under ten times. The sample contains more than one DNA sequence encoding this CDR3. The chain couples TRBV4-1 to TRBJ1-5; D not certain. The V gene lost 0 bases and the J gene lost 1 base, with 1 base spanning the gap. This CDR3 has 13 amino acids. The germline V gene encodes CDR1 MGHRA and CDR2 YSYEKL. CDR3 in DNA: TGCGCCAGCAGCCAAGACAGCAATCAGCCCCAGCATTTT. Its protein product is CASSQDSNQPQHF.

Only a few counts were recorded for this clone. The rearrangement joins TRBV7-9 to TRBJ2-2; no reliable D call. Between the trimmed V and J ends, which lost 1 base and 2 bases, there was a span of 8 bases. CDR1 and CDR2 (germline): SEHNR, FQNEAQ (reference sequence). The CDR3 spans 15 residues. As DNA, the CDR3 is TGTGCCAGCAGCTTAGTACAGACCAACACCGGGGAGCTGTTTTTT. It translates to CASSLVQTNTGELFF.

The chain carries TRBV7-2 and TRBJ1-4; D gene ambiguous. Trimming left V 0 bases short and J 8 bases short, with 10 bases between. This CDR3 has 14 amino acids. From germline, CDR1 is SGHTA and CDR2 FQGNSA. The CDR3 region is CASSLALLGEKLFF. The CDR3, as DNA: TGTGCCAGCAGCTTAGCCCTATTAGGAGAAAAACTGTTTTTT.

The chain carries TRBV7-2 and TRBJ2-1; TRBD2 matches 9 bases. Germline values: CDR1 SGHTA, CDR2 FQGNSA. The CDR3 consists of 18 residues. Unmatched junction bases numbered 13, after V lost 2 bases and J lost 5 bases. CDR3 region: CASSLLRGGAIGDNEQFF. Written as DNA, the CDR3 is TGTGCCAGCAGCTTATTGCGCGGGGGGGCCATCGGCGACAATGAGCAGTTCTTC.

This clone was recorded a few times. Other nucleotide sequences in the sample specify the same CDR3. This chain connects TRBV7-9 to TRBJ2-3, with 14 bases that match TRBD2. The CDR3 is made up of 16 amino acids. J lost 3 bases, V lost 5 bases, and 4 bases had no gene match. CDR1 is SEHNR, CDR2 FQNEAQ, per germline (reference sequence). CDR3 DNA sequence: TGTGCCAGCAGCCTGGGACTAGCGGGAGTGACAGATACGCAGTATTTT. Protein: CASSLGLAGVTDTQYF. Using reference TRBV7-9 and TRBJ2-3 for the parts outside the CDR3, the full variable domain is DTGVSQNPRHKITKRGQNVTFRCDPISEHNRLYWYRQTLGQGPEFLTYFQNEAQLEKSRLLSDRFSAERPKGSFSTLEIQRTEQGDSAMYLCASSLGLAGVTDTQYFGPGTRLTVL.

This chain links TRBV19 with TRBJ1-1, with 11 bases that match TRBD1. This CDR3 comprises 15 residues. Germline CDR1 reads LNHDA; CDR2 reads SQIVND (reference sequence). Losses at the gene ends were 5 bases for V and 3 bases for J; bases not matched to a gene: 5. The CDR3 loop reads CASSWTGGRDTEAFF. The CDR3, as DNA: TGTGCCAGTAGTTGGACAGGGGGCAGAGACACTGAAGCTTTCTTT.

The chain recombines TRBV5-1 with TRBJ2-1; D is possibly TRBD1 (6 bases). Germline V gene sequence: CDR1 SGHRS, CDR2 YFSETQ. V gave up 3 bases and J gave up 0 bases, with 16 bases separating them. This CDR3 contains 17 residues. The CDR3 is CASSSNRVARSYNEQFF. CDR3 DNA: TGCGCCAGCAGCTCCAACAGGGTCGCGCGCTCCTACAATGAGCAGTTCTTC. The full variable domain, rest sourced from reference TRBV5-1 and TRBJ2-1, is KAGVTQTPRYLIKTRGQQVTLSCSPISGHRSVSWYQQTPGQGLQFLFEYFSETQRNKGNFPGRFSGRQFSNSRSEMNVSTLELGDSALYLCASSSNRVARSYNEQFFGPGTRLTVL.

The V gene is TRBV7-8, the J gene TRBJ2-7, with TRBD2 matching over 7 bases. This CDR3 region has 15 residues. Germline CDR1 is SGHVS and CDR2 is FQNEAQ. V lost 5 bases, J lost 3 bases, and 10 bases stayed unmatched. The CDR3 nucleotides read TGTGCCAGCAGCCCGTTCGGGGGAGGGGTCTACGAGCAGTACTTC. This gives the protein CASSPFGGGVYEQYF.

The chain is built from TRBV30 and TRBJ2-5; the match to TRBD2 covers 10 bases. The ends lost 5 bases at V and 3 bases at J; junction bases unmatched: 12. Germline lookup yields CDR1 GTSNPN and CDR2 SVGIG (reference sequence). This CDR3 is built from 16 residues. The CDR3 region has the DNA TGTGCCTGGGGCCCCTCAGCGGGGGGGCATAAAGAGACCCAGTACTTC. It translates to CAWGPSAGGHKETQYF. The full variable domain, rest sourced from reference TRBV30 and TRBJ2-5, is SQTIHQWPATLVQPVGSPLSLECTVEGTSNPNLYWYRQAAGRGLQLLFYSVGIGQISSEVPQNLSASRPQDRQFILSSKKLLLSDSGFYLCAWGPSAGGHKETQYFGPGTRLLVL.

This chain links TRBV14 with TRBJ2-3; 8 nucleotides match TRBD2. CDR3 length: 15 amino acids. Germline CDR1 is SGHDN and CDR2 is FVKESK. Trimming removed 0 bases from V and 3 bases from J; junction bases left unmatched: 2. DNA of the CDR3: TGTGCCAGCAGCCAAGACGGGACTAGAACAGATACGCAGTATTTT. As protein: CASSQDGTRTDTQYF.

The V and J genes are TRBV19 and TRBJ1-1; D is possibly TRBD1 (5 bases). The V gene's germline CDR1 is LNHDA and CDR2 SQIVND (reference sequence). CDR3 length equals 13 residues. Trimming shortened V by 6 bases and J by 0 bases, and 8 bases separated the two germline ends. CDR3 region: CASSMTVNTEAFF. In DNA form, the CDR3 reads TGTGCCAGTAGCATGACAGTGAACACTGAAGCTTTCTTT.

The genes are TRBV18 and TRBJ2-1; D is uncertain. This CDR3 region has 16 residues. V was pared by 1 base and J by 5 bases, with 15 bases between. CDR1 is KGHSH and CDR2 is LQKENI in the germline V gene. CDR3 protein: CASSPRVDLDHNEQFF. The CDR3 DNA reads TGTGCCAGCTCACCACGGGTCGATTTAGACCACAATGAGCAGTTCTTC.

The DNA for the CDR3 is TGTGCCAGCAGCGGCCAGTGGACGGATTCACCCCTCCACTTT. It yields the protein CASSGQWTDSPLHF. The genes are TRBV9 and TRBJ1-6, with no clear D. CDR3 length: 14 residues. V was pared by 3 bases and J by 8 bases, with 12 bases between. From germline, CDR1 is SGDLS and CDR2 YYNGEE.

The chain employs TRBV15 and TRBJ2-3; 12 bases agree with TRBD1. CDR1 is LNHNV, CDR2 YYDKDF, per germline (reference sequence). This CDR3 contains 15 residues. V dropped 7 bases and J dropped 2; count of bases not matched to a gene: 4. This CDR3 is CATKPGQGATDTQYF. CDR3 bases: TGTGCCACCAAACCGGGACAGGGGGCCACAGATACGCAGTATTTT. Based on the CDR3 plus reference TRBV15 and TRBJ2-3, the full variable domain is DAMVIQNPRYQVTQFGKPVTLSCSQTLNHNVMYWYQQKSSQAPKLLFHYYDKDFNNEADTPDNFQSRRPNTSFCFLDIRSPGLGDTAMYLCATKPGQGATDTQYFGPGTRLTVL.

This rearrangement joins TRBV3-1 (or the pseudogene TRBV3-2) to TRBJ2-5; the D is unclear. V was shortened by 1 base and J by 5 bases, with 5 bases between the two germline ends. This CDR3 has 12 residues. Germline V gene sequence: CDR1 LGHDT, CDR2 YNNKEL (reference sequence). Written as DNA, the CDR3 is TGTGCCAGCAGCCAAGTCGCGGAGACCCAGTACTTC. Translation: CASSQVAETQYF.

The CDR3 bases are TGTGCCAGCAGCTTAGTGGGCGGGAGTTCAGCAGATACGCAGTATTTT. This translates into CASSLVGGSSADTQYF. The chain employs TRBV7-2 and TRBJ2-3, with 7 bases fitting TRBD2. Germline V gene sequence: CDR1 SGHTA, CDR2 FQGNSA. V dropped 1 base and J dropped 4; count of bases not matched to a gene: 8. CDR3 size: 16 residues. Full variable domain (outside the CDR3, taken from reference TRBV7-2 and TRBJ2-3): GAGVSQSPSNKVTEKGKDVELRCDPISGHTALYWYRQSLGQGLEFLIYFQGNSAPDKSGLPSDRFSAERTGGSVSTLTIQRTQQEDSAVYLCASSLVGGSSADTQYFGPGTRLTVL.

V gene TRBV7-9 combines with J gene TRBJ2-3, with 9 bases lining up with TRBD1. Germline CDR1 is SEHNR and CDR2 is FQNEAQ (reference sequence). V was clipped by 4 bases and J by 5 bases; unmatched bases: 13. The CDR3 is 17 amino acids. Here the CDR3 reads CASSWLQGAVSKDTQYF. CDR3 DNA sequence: TGTGCCAGCAGCTGGCTACAGGGGGCTGTCAGTAAAGATACGCAGTATTTT.

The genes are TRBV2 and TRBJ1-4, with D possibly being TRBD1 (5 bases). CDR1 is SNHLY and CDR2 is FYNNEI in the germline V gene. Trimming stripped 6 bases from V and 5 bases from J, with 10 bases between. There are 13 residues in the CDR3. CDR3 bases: TGTGCCAGCAGCCCGGGACGGAATGAAAAACTGTTTTTT. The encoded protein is CASSPGRNEKLFF.

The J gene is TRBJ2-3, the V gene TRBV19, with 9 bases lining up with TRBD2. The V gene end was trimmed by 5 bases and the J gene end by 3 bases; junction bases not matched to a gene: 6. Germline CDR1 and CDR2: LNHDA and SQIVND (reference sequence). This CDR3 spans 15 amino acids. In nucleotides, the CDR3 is TGTGCCAGTAGTTCTAGCGGGATGGGGACAGATACGCAGTATTTT. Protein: CASSSSGMGTDTQYF. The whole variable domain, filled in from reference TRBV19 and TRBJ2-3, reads DGGITQSPKYLFRKEGQNVTLSCEQNLNHDAMYWYRQDPGQGLRLIYYSQIVNDFQKGDIAEGYSVSREKKESFPLTVTSAQKNPTAFYLCASSSSGMGTDTQYFGPGTRLTVL.

CDR3 amino acids: CASSPGSATNEKLFF. The CDR3 DNA reads TGTGCCAGCAGTCCCGGGTCTGCAACTAATGAAAAACTGTTTTTT. The chain recombines TRBV28 with TRBJ1-4, with D unclear. CDR1 and CDR2 (germline): MDHEN, SYDVKM. Trimming removed 5 bases from V and 0 bases from J, with 10 bases in between. The CDR3 is made up of 15 amino acids.

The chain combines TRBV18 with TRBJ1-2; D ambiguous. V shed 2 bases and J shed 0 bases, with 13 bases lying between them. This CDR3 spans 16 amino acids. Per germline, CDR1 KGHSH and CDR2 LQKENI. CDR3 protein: CASSPMADITNYGYTF. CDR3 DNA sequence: TGTGCCAGCTCACCAATGGCAGATATAACTAACTATGGCTACACCTTC.

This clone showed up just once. The CDR3 spells CASSSQGWEQYF. The CDR3 coding sequence is TGTGCCAGCAGTTCTCAGGGTTGGGAGCAGTACTTC. The chain combines TRBV6-2 or TRBV6-3 with TRBJ2-7; D is possibly TRBD1 (5 bases). Trimming removed 4 bases at V and 7 bases at J, with 11 bases between. The germline CDR1 and CDR2 sequences are MNHEY and SVGEGT. This CDR3 comprises 12 residues.

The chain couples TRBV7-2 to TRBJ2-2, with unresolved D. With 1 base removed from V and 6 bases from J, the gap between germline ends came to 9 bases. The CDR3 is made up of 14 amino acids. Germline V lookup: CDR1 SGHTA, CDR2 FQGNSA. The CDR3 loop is CASSLDTGPGELFF. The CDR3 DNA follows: TGTGCCAGCAGCTTAGACACGGGCCCCGGGGAGCTGTTTTTT.

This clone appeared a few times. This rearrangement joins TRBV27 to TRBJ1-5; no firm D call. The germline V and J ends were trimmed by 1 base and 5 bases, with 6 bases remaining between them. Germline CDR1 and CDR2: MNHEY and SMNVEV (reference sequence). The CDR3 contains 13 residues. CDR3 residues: CASSLWADQPQHF. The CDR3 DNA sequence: TGTGCCAGCAGTTTATGGGCGGATCAGCCCCAGCATTTT.